This T cell receptor (beta chain) was obtained from a study of shared clonotypes between healthy human individuals. For this clone: Its antigen remains unidentified.

CD45RO-negative, CCR7-selected cells formed the naive CD8 fraction, which excluded terminally differentiated effector memory CD45RA+ cells. The CDR3 has 14 amino acids. The V gene's germline CDR1 is SGHNT and CDR2 YYREEE (reference sequence). V gave up 4 bases and J gave up 1 base, with 11 bases separating them. Regarding the study as a whole: Non-shared clonotypes had lower generation probabilities than those shared by all four donors. Of the naive CD4 clonotypes, approximately 5% were shared across a few donors.

The input for sorted-subset replicate PCRs was approximately 190 ng DNA, some 28,000 T cell genomes. Method: immunoSEQ multiplex PCR; TCRdb's copy keeps in-frame clones and lacks some. This sample has about 1.9 million clones, with 85% to 95% found just once. The chain combines TRBV5-4 with TRBJ1-1, with D perhaps TRBD1 (6 bases). This TCR came from a man younger than 35 in good health. Some clones in this sample may be carry-over from other donors' samples. The specimen was naive CD8+ T cells from PBMCs. CDR3 coding DNA: TGTGCCAGCAGCATTCCGGACAGGAACACTGAAGCTTTCTTT. This translates into CASSIPDRNTEAFF.